Presented here are 7 T cell receptor beta chains from one specimen sequenced in a study of blood T cell repertoires in COVID-19. Sequenced by immunoSEQ multiplex PCR; TCRdb stores in-frame clones only, minus some. Of 200,000 to 250,000 clones in the sample, under 90% were seen once. Specimen: peripheral blood. These receptors came from a man aged 25-40 years with active or convalescent COVID-19.

V usage is TRBV18 and J usage is TRBJ2-7, with D possibly being TRBD1 (6 bases). CDR1 is KGHSH and CDR2 is LQKENI in the germline V gene. With 4 bases removed from V and 7 bases from J, the gap between germline ends came to 14 bases. The length of the CDR3 is 13 residues. The CDR3 sequence: CASSLVQGVEQYF. DNA of the CDR3: TGTGCCAGCTCACTAGTACAGGGAGTGGAGCAGTACTTC.

The chain is built from TRBV5-1 and TRBJ2-5, with 10 bases aligning to TRBD1. CDR3 length: 14 amino acids. Germline CDR1 and CDR2: SGHRS and YFSETQ. After removal of 4 bases from V and 5 bases from J, the junction contained 5 bases not matched to a gene. The CDR3 DNA follows: TGCGCCAGCAGCAGCGGGACAGGGGTCGAGACCCAGTACTTC. This gives the protein CASSSGTGVETQYF.

This clone qualifies as medium-sized. The rearrangement joins TRBV19 to TRBJ1-3; TRBD1 might be the D (5 bases). This CDR3 is built from 13 residues. Deletions cut 8 bases from V and 0 bases from J, with 8 bases between. Germline CDR1 LNHDA, CDR2 SQIVND (reference sequence). Here the CDR3 reads CASSDSSGNTIYF. The CDR3, as DNA: TGTGCCAGTTCCGACAGCTCTGGAAACACCATATATTTT.

The chain is built from TRBV15 and TRBJ1-1; D might be TRBD1 (5 bases). The CDR3 covers 16 residues. Between the trimmed V and J ends, which lost 1 base and 2 bases, there was a span of 14 bases. Germline CDR1 is LNHNV and CDR2 is YYDKDF (reference sequence). DNA of the CDR3: TGTGCCACCAGCAGAGCAGGCACACGGACAAACACTGAAGCTTTCTTT. As protein: CATSRAGTRTNTEAFF.

This sequence joins TRBV13 and TRBJ2-3; 8 bases line up with TRBD2. This CDR3 region has 15 residues. V was clipped by 5 bases and J by 5 bases; unmatched bases: 9. Per the germline V gene, CDR1 is PRHDT and CDR2 is FYEKMQ (reference sequence). The CDR3 nucleotides read TGTGCCAGCAGCGATAGCGGGGCCACGATAGATACGCAGTATTTT. It yields the protein CASSDSGATIDTQYF.

Written as DNA, the CDR3 is TGTGCCAGCACCTTATCCTACGCGGGCAATGAGCAGTTCTTC. This sequence encodes CASTLSYAGNEQFF. The V gene is TRBV2, the J gene TRBJ2-1; tentatively, D is TRBD2 (5 bases). Germline CDR1 reads SNHLY; CDR2 reads FYNNEI. The CDR3 runs 14 residues. Trimming took 7 bases from V and 6 from J, leaving 16 bases between them.

The chain is built from TRBV5-4 and TRBJ1-2, with D unresolved. Germline CDR1 SGHNT, CDR2 YYREEE (reference sequence). The length of the CDR3 is 15 residues. The ends were cut back, 6 bases at V and 2 bases at J, with 17 bases in the middle. The CDR3 region is CASTQTQEDNYGYTF. DNA for the CDR3: TGTGCCAGCACCCAAACCCAGGAGGACAACTATGGCTACACCTTC.